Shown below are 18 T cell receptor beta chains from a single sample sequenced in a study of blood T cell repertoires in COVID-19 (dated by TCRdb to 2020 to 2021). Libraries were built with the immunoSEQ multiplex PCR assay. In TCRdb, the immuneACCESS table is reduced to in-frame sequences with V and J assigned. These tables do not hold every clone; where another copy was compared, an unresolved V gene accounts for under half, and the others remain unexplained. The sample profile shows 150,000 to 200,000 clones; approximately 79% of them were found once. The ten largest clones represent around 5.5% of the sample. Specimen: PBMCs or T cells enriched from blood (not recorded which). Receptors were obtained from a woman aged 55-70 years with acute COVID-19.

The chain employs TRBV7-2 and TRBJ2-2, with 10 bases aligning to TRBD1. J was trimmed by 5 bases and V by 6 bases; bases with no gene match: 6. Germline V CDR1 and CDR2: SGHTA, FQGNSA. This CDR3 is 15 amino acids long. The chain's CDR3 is CASRPGQGGTGELFF. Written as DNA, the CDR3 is TGTGCCAGCAGACCCGGACAGGGGGGAACCGGGGAGCTGTTTTTT.

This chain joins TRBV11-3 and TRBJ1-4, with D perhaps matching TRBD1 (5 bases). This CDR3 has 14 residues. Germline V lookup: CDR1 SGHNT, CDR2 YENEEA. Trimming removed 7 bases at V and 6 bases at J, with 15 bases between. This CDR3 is CASIGVGGDEKLFF. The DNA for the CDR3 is TGTGCCAGCATAGGAGTGGGGGGAGATGAAAAACTGTTTTTT.

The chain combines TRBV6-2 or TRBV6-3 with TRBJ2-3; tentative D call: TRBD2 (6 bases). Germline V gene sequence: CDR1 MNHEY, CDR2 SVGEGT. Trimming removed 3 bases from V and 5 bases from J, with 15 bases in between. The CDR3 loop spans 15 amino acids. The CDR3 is CASSYGGGRGDTQYF. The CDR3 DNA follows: TGTGCCAGCAGTTATGGCGGAGGGCGTGGAGATACGCAGTATTTT.

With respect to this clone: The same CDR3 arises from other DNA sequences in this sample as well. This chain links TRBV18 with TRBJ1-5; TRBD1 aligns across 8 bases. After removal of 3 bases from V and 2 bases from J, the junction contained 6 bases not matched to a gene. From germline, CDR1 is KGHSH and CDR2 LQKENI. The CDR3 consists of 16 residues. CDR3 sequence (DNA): TGTGCCAGCTCACCCGGGACAGGTGGACGCAATCAGCCCCAGCATTTT. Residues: CASSPGTGGRNQPQHF.

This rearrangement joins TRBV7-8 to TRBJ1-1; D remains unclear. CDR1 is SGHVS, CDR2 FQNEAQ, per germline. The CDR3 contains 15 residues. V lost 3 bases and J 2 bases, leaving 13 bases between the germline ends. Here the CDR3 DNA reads TGTGCCAGCAGCTTGGTCGGGTCCTTCAACACTGAAGCTTTCTTT. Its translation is CASSLVGSFNTEAFF. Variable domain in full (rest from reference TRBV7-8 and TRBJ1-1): GAGVSQSPRYKVAKRGQDVALRCDPISGHVSLFWYQQALGQGPEFLTYFQNEAQLDKSGLPSDRFFAERPEGSVSTLKIQRTQQEDSAVYLCASSLVGSFNTEAFFGQGTRLTVV.

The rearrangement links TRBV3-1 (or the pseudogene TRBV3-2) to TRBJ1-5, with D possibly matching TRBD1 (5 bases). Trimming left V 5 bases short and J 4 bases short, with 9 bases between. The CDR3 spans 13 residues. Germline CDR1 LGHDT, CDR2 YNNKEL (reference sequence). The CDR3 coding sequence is TGTGCCAGCAGCTTCACAGGAAATCAGCCCCAGCATTTT. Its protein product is CASSFTGNQPQHF.

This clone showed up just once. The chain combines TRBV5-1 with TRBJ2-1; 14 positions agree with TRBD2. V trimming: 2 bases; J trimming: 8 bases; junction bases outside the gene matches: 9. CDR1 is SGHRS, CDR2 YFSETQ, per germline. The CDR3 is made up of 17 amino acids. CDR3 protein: CASSLATSGRALDEQFF. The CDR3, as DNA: TGCGCCAGCAGCTTAGCGACTAGCGGGAGGGCCCTCGATGAGCAGTTCTTC.

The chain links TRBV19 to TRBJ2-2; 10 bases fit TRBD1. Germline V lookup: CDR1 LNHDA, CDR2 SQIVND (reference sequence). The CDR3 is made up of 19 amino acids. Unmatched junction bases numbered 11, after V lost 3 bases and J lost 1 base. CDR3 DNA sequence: TGTGCCAGTAGTATGCTGGAATGGAGGACAGGGGGGAACACCGGGGAGCTGTTTTTT. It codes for CASSMLEWRTGGNTGELFF.

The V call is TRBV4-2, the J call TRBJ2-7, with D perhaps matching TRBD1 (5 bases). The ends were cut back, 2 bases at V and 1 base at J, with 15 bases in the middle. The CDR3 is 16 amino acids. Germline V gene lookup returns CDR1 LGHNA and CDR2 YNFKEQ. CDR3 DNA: TGTGCCAGCAGCCAACCTCAGGGTACGAATTCCTACGAGCAGTACTTC. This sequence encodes CASSQPQGTNSYEQYF.

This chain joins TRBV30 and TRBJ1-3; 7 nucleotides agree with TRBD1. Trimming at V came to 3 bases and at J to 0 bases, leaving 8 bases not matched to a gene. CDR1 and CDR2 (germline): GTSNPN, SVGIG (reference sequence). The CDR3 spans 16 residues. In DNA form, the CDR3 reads TGTGCCTGGAGAGTCCGACAGGGAGACTCTGGAAACACCATATATTTT. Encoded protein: CAWRVRQGDSGNTIYF. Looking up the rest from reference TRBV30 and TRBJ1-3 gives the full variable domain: SQTIHQWPATLVQPVGSPLSLECTVEGTSNPNLYWYRQAAGRGLQLLFYSVGIGQISSEVPQNLSASRPQDRQFILSSKKLLLSDSGFYLCAWRVRQGDSGNTIYFGEGSWLTVV.

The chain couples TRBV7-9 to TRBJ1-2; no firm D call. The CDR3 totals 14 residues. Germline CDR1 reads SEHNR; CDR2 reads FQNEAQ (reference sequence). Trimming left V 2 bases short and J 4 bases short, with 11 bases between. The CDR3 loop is CASSLQAGSYGYTF. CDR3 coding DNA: TGTGCCAGCAGCTTACAGGCCGGTAGCTATGGCTACACCTTC.

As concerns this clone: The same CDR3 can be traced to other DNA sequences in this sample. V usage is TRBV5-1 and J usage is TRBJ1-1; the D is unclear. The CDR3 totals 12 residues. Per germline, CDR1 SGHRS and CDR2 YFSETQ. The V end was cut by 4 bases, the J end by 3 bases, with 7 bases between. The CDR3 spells CASSLSDTEAFF. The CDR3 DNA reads TGCGCCAGCAGCCTATCGGACACTGAAGCTTTCTTT.

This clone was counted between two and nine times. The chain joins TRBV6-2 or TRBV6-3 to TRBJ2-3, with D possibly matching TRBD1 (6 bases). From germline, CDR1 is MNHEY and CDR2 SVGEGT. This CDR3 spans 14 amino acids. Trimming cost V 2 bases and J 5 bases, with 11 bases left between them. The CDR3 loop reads CASSYDRSVDTQYF. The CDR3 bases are TGTGCCAGCAGTTACGACAGGTCGGTAGATACGCAGTATTTT.

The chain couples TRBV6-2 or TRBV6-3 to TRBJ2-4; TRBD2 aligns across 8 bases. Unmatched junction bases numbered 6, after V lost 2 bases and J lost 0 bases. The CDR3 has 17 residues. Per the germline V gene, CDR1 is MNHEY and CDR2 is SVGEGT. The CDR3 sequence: CASSYRAGEKAKNIQYF. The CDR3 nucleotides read TGTGCCAGCAGTTACCGAGCGGGGGAGAAAGCCAAAAACATTCAGTACTTC.

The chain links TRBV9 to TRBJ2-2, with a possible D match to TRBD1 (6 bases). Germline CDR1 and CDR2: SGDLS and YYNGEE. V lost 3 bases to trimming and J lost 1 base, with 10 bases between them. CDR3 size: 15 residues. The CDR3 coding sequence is TGTGCCAGCAGCGCCCGGGGACAGAACACCGGGGAGCTGTTTTTT. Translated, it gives CASSARGQNTGELFF.

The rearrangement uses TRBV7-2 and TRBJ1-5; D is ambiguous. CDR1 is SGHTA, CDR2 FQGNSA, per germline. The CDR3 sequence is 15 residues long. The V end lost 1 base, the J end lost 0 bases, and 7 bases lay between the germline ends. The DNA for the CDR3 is TGTGCCAGCAGCTTAGAAAGCTTTAGCAATCAGCCCCAGCATTTT. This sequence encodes CASSLESFSNQPQHF.

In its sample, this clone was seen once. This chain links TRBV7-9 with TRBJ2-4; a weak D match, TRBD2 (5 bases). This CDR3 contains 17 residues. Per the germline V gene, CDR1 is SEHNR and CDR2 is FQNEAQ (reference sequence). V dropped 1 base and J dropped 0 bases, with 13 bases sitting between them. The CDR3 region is CASSLGTAPLAKNIQYF. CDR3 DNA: TGTGCCAGCAGCTTAGGGACTGCACCTCTAGCCAAAAACATTCAGTACTTC.

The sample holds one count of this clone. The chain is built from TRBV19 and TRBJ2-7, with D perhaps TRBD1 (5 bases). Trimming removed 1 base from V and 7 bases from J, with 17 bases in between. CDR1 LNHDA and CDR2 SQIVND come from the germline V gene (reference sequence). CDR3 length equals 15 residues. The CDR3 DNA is TGTGCCAGTAGTATAGCCAGGACAAACATGGGGGAGCAGTACTTC. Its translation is CASSIARTNMGEQYF.